This T cell receptor beta chain stems from a study of blood T cell repertoires in COVID-19. Study as a whole: The United States, Italy and Spain supplied acute and convalescent COVID-19 samples.

Data came from immunoSEQ multiplex PCR; TCRdb stores just in-frame clones and leaves some out. The sample consists of 150,000 to 160,000 clones, 80% to 90% of them appearing once. Per the germline V gene, CDR1 is ENHRY and CDR2 is SYGVKD. The CDR3 has 15 amino acids. Trimming cost V 2 bases and J 3 bases; bases outside gene matches: 5. A single count supports this clone. The chain has TRBV10-3 and TRBJ2-5; 8 bases fit TRBD1. Material: peripheral blood. The TCR was taken from a woman aged 70-85 years with acute or convalescent COVID-19. In DNA form, the CDR3 reads TGTGCCATCAGTGAGAGTGGGACAGGAAAAGAGACCCAGTACTTC. It specifies CAISESGTGKETQYF.